This TCR beta chain was retrieved from a study of CXCR3-negative and CXCR3-positive naive CD8 T cells. Through 5' RACE with UMI labels, the TRB cDNA libraries were prepared. TCRdb reprocessed the 5' RACE reads, keeping one entry per CDR3 protein, no DNA. This table lists about 130,000 distinct CDR3 sequences. To note about this clonotype: What it binds is unknown.

This CDR3 contains 14 residues. CDR1 and CDR2 from the germline V gene are DFQATT and SNEGSKA (reference sequence). Those CD8+ T cells considered naive were CD45RO-CCR7+CD27+CD95-. The study, taken as a whole, reports: Comparably high diversity was seen in both naive subsets, and much lower diversity in memory CD8+ cells. Relative to CXCR3-negative naive cells, CXCR3-positive naive cells had more hydrophobic TRB CDR3s.

The chain uses TRBV20-1 and TRBJ1-1; the TRBD1 assignment by TCRdb is unverifiable without DNA. Input material: naive CXCR3- CD8+ T cells from blood. Noted subset: CD45RO-CCR7+CD27+CD95- naive CD8+ T cells lacking CXCR3 (TNR3-). This receptor was taken from a human donor in good health. Some clones in this sample may be carry-over from other donors' samples. This CDR3 is CSARGDRGNTEAFF.